This TCR beta chain was recorded in a study of regulatory T cells in long-lasting Graves disease (dated by TCRdb to the early 2020s). At the level of the whole study: To count as having persistent Graves' disease, a patient had to have received antithyroid drug treatment for over 5 years with TSH receptor autoantibodies remaining persistently positive. Patients with persistent Graves' disease were compared with patients with newly diagnosed Graves' disease using TCR sequencing and RNA sequencing of peripheral blood. TCR sequencing covered some 13 persistent and around 20 newly diagnosed Graves' disease patients, some 35 samples in total. The study was registered as a clinical trial and conducted in China. Antithyroid drugs had been taken for 8.5 to 13 years on average by persistent Graves' disease patients in the clinical cohort.

Findings and caveats that apply to the study as a whole: Persistent disease showed preferential use of TRBV28, TRBJ1-2 and TRBJ2-5, whereas newly diagnosed disease favored TRBV20-1 and TRBJ2-1. Lower TCR Shannon entropy and fewer highly expanded clones were observed in persistent Graves' disease patients than in newly diagnosed patients, which suggested clonal expansion. Only peripheral blood was studied, because thyroid tissue, the primary lesion, was inaccessible. Sequencing and analysis were limited to the TCR beta chain. The small sample size was acknowledged by the authors as a limitation that may reduce accuracy. More public clonotypes were shared among persistent patients (2,741) than among newly diagnosed patients (966).

This clonotype was recorded many times. Its antigen is unknown. Base qualities are missing; no much larger clone stands one base away. The time point label on this specimen signifies: persistent/refractory GD, antithyroid drugs over 5 years with positive TRAb. For both TCR sequencing and RNA sequencing, RNA was extracted from PBMCs in TRIzol. The diagnosis of Graves' disease was made according to American Thyroid Association guidelines. Patients were recruited from an endocrinology department in Xi'an, China. Each patient gave 8.5 to 9.5 milliliters of peripheral blood, collected in an EDTA anticoagulant tube. Ficoll Paque Plus density gradient separation was used to isolate PBMCs, and no further T cell sorting was done. An Agilent 2100 Bioanalyzer and agarose gel were used to check RNA quality, while a NanoDrop 2000 measured RNA concentration. CDR1 SGHAT and CDR2 FQNNGV were looked up in the germline V gene. V is reduced by 1 base and J by 6 bases, leaving a spacing of 13 bases between them. From cysteine to phenylalanine, the CDR3 is 14 amino acids long. The DNA shown is the 42-base CDR3, in frame from base 1.

To prepare the library, multiplex PCR was applied. The sequencer listed for this sample is Illumina HiSeq 4000. TCR beta libraries were built with iRepertoire HTBI primers and Arm-PCR amplification of CDR3 regions. PCR products were gel purified before sequencing. Per the authors' processing: A total of 62 TRBV and about 13 TRBJ segments were identified across samples and were used for gene usage analysis of CDR3 amino acid clonotypes. Filtered high-quality paired reads were merged into contigs using COPE and FqMerger. BLAST was used to align contigs to IMGT TRBV, TRBD and TRBJ reference genes, with CDR3 defined following IMGT. Any clonotype with a frequency above 0.1% was counted as a highly expanded clone. Repertoire diversity was measured by Shannon entropy, and V-J evenness by the Gini coefficient. A clonotype found in more than one individual was treated as public. TCRdb reworked the public reads: Q25 trimming with fastp, MiXCR clone assembly, productive beta chains retained. For every CDR3 protein sequence, its rows merge into one entry that carries the most common genes and DNA. It is TCRdb's table, rather than the study itself, that gives the V and J calls and clone size. This sample comprises some 430,000 distinct CDR3 sequences, around a fifth of them detected only once. Over 6% of the sample rests with the top ten.

The receptor's source is a female donor with Graves disease. The sequencing here drew on peripheral blood mononuclear cells (PBMCs), taken when the disease was refractory, from a patient treated with antithyroid drugs. The receptor chain draws on TRBV11-2 and TRBJ2-7; the D gene cannot be named for sure. CDR3 loop: CASSLAPHEGEQYF. At the DNA level, the sequence is TGTGCCAGCAGCTTAGCCCCCCATGAAGGCGAGCAGTACTTC.